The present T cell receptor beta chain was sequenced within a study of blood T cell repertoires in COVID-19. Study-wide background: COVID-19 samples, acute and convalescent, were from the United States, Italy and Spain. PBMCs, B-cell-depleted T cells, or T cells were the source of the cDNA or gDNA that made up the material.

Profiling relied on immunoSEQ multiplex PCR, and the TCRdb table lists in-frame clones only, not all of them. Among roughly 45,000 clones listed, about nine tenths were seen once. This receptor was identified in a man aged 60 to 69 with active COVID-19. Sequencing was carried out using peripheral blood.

The CDR3, as DNA: TGTGCCAGCAGTGAGGGCATAAACACTGAAGCTTTCTTT. This gives the protein CASSEGINTEAFF. This chain connects TRBV6-1 to TRBJ1-1, with D unclear. CDR1 is MNHNS, CDR2 SASEGT, per germline. Trimming pared 3 bases from V and 2 bases from J, leaving 7 bases between. The CDR3 has 13 amino acids.